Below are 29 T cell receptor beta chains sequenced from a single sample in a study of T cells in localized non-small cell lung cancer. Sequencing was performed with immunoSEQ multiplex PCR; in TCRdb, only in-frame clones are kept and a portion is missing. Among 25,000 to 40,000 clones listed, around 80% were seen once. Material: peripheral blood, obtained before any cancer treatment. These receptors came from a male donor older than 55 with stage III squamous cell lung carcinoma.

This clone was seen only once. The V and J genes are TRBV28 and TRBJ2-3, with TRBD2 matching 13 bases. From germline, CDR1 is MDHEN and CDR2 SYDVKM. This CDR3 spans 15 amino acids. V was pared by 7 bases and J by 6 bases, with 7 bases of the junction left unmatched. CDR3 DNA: TGTGCCAGCACTCGGGGACTAGCGGGGCGGGATACGCAGTATTTT. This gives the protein CASTRGLAGRDTQYF. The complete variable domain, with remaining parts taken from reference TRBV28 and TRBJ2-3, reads DVKVTQSSRYLVKRTGEKVFLECVQDMDHENMFWYRQDPGLGLRLIYFSYDVKMKEKGDIPEGYSVSREKKERFSLILESASTNQTSMYLCASTRGLAGRDTQYFGPGTRLTVL.

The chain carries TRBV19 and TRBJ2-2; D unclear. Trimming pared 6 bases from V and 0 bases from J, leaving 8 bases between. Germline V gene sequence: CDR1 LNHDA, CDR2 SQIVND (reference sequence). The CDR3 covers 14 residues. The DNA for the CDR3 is TGTGCCAGTAGCCCTAAGGCGAACACCGGGGAGCTGTTTTTT. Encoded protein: CASSPKANTGELFF.

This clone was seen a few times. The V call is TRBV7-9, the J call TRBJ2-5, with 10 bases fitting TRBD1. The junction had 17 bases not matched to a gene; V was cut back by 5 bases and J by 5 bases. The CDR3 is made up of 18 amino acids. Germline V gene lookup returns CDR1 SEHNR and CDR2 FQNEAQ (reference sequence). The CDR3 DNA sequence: TGTGCCAGCAGCCCCAGGGCTCGCACCGACAGGGGGCGGGAGACCCAGTACTTC. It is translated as CASSPRARTDRGRETQYF. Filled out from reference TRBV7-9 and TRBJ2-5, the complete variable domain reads DTGVSQNPRHKITKRGQNVTFRCDPISEHNRLYWYRQTLGQGPEFLTYFQNEAQLEKSRLLSDRFSAERPKGSFSTLEIQRTEQGDSAMYLCASSPRARTDRGRETQYFGPGTRLLVL.

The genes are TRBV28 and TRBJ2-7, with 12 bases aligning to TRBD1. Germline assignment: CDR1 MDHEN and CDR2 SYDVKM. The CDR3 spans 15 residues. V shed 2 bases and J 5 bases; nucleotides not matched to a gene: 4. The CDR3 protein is CASSLGDRGRDEQYF. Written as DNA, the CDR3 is TGTGCCAGCAGTTTAGGGGACAGGGGGCGCGACGAGCAGTACTTC. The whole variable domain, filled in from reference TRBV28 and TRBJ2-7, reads DVKVTQSSRYLVKRTGEKVFLECVQDMDHENMFWYRQDPGLGLRLIYFSYDVKMKEKGDIPEGYSVSREKKERFSLILESASTNQTSMYLCASSLGDRGRDEQYFGPGTRLTVT.

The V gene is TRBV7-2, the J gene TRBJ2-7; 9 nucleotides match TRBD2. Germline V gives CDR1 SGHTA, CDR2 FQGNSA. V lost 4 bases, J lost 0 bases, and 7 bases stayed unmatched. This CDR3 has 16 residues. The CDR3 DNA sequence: TGTGCCAGCAGCTCCCGAAGAGCGGGAGGCTCCTACGAGCAGTACTTC. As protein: CASSSRRAGGSYEQYF.

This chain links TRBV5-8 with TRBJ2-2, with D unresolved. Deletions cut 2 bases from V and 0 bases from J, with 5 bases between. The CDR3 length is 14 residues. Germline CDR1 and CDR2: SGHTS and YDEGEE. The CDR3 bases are TGTGCCAGCAGCTTATCCCCGAACACCGGGGAGCTGTTTTTT. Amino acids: CASSLSPNTGELFF.

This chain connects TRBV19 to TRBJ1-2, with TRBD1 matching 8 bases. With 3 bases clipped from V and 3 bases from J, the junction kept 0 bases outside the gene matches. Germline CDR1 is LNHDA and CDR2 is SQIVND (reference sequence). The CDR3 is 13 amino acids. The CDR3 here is CASSMDRDYGYTF. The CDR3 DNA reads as TGTGCCAGTAGTATGGACAGGGACTATGGCTACACCTTC.

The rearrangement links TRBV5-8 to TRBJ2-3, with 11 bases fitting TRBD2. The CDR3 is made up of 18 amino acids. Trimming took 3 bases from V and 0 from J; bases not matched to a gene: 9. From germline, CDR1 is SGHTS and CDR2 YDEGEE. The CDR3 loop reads CASSSGGTSGTSTDTQYF. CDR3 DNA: TGTGCCAGCAGCTCGGGCGGGACTAGCGGAACTAGCACAGATACGCAGTATTTT.

The CDR3 bases are TGTGCCAGCAGCGTCACTGGGCAAGAGACCCAGTACTTC. Translating gives CASSVTGQETQYF. The chain combines TRBV9 with TRBJ2-5, with D uncertain. This CDR3 comprises 13 residues. Deletions cut 2 bases from V and 2 bases from J, with 7 bases between. Germline V gene lookup returns CDR1 SGDLS and CDR2 YYNGEE.

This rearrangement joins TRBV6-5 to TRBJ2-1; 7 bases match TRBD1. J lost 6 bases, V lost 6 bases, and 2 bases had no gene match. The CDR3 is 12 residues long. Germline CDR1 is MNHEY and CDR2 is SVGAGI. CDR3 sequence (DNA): TGTGCCAGCAGCAGGGACAGCAATGAGCAGTTCTTC. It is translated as CASSRDSNEQFF.

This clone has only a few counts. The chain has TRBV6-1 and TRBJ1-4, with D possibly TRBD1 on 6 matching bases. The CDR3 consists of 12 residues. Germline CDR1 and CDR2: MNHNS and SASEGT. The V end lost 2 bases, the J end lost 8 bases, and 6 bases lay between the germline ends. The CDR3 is CASSEQGEKLFF. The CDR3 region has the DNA TGTGCCAGCAGTGAACAGGGGGAAAAACTGTTTTTT.

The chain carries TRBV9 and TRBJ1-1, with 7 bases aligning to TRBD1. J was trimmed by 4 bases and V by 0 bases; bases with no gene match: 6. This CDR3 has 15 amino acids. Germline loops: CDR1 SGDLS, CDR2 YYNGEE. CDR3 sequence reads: CASSVGLQGTTEAFF. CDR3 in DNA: TGTGCCAGCAGCGTAGGTCTACAGGGGACCACTGAAGCTTTCTTT.

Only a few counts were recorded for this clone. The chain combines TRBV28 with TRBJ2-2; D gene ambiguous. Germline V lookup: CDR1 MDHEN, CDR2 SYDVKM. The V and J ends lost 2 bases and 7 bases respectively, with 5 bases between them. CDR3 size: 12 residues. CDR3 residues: CASSLTLGELFF. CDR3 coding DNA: TGTGCCAGCAGTTTAACTCTCGGGGAGCTGTTTTTT.

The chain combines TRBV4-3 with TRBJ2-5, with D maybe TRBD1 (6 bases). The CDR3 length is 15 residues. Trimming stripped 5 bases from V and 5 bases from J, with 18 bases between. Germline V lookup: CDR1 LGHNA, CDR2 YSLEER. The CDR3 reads CASSVLGGSEETQYF. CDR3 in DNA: TGCGCCAGCAGCGTCTTAGGGGGTAGTGAGGAGACCCAGTACTTC.

CDR3 in amino acids: CASSMREPNEQFF. CDR3 DNA sequence: TGTGCCAGTAGTATGCGGGAGCCGAATGAGCAGTTCTTC. The chain is built from TRBV19 and TRBJ2-1; 7 bases are shared with TRBD2. The CDR3 sequence is 13 residues long. V shed 3 bases, J shed 7 bases, and the junction held 3 bases outside the gene matches. Germline CDR1 and CDR2: LNHDA and SQIVND (reference sequence).

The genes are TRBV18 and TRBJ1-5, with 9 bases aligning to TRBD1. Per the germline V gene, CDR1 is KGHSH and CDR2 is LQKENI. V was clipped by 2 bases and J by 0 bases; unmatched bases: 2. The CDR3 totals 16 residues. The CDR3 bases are TGTGCCAGCTCACCAGGGACAGGGTCTAGCAATCAGCCCCAGCATTTT. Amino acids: CASSPGTGSSNQPQHF.

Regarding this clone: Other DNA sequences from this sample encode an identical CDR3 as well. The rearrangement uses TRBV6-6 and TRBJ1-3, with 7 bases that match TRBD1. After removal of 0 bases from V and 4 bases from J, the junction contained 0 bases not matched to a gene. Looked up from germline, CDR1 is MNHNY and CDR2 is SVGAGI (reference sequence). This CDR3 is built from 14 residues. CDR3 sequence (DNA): TGTGCCAGCAGTTACTCGGACAGGGGAAACACCATATATTTT. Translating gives CASSYSDRGNTIYF.

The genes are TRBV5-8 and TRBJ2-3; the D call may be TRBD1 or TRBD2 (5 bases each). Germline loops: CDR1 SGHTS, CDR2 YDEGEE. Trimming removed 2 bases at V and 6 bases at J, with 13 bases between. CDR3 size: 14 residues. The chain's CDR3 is CASSFQRQGDTQYF. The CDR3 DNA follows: TGTGCCAGCAGCTTCCAGCGGCAGGGTGATACGCAGTATTTT.

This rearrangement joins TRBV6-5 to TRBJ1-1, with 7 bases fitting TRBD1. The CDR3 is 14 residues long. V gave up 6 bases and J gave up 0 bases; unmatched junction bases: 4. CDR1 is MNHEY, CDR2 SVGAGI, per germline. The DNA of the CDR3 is TGTGCCAGCAGGCCGGGACAGATGAACACTGAAGCTTTCTTT. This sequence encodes CASRPGQMNTEAFF.

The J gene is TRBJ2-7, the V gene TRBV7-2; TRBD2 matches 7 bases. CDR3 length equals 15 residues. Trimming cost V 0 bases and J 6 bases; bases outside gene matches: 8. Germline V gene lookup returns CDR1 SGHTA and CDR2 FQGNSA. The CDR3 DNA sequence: TGTGCCAGCAGCTTAGCAGTGGCGGGAGTTGGCGAGCAGTACTTC. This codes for CASSLAVAGVGEQYF. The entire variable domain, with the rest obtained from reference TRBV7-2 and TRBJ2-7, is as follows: GAGVSQSPSNKVTEKGKDVELRCDPISGHTALYWYRQSLGQGLEFLIYFQGNSAPDKSGLPSDRFSAERTGGSVSTLTIQRTQQEDSAVYLCASSLAVAGVGEQYFGPGTRLTVT.

The CDR3 nucleotides read TGTGCCAGCAGCTCTGGACAGGGAAGTAACGAGCAGTTCTTC. Protein: CASSSGQGSNEQFF. This chain joins TRBV7-6 and TRBJ2-1, with TRBD1 matching 8 bases. The CDR3 is made up of 14 amino acids. CDR1 and CDR2 (germline): SGHVS, FNYEAQ. The trim removed 4 bases at V and 10 bases at J, leaving 9 bases unmatched. Supplemented by reference TRBV7-6 and TRBJ2-1, the full variable domain reads GAGVSQSPRYKVTKRGQDVALRCDPISGHVSLYWYRQALGQGPEFLTYFNYEAQQDKSGLPNDRFSAERPEGSISTLTIQRTEQRDSAMYRCASSSGQGSNEQFFGPGTRLTVL.

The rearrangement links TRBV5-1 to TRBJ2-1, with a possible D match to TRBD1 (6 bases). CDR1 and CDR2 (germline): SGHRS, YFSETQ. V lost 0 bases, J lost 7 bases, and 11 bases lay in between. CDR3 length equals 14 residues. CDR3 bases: TGCGCCAGCAGCTTGGGGACAGCTGAGAATGAGCAGTTCTTC. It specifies CASSLGTAENEQFF.

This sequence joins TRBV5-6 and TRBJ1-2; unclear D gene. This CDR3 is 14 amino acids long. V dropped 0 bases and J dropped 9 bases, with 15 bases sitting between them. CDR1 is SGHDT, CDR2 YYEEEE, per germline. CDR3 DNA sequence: TGTGCCAGCAGCTTGGGGTGGTTCGCAGGCAGCTACACCTTC. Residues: CASSLGWFAGSYTF.

Here the CDR3 DNA reads TGTGCCAGCAGCCAAGGGGGGGGTTCGGGCAATCAGCCCCAGCATTTT. This codes for CASSQGGGSGNQPQHF. The chain combines TRBV4-2 with TRBJ1-5; tentative D call: TRBD1 (5 bases). From germline, CDR1 is LGHNA and CDR2 YNFKEQ. The CDR3 runs to 16 residues. V shed 1 base and J shed 2 bases, with 12 bases lying between them.

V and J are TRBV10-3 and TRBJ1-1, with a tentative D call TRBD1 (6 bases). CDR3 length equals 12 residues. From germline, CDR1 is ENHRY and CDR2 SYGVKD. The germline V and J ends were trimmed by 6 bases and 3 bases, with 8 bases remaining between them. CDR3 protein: CAIRQGDTEAFF. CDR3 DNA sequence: TGTGCCATCAGACAGGGCGACACTGAAGCTTTCTTT.

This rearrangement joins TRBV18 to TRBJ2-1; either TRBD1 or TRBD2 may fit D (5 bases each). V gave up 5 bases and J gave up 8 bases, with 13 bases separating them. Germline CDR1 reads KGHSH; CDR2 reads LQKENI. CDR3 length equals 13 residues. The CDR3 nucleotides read TGTGCCAGCTCAGAATTCAGGGACCATGAGCAGTTCTTC. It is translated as CASSEFRDHEQFF.

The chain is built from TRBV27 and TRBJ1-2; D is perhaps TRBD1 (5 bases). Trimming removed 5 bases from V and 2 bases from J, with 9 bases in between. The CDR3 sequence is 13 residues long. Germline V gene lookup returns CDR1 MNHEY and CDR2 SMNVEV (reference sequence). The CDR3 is CASSRDYNYGYTF. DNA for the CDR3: TGTGCCAGCAGTCGGGACTACAACTATGGCTACACCTTC.

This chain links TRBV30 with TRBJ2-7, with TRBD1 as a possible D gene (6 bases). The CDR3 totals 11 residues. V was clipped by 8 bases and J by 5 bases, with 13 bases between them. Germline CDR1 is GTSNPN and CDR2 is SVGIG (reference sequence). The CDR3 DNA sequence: TGTGCCACCTCAAGGGGGAACGAGCAGTACTTC. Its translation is CATSRGNEQYF.

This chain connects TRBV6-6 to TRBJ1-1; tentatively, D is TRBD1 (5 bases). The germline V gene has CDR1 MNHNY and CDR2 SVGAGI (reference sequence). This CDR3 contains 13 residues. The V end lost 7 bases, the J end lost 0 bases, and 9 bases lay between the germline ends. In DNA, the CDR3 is TGTGCCAGCAAACGGGACTTGAACACTGAAGCTTTCTTT. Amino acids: CASKRDLNTEAFF.